One and the same sample provided the 17 T cell receptor beta chains below, sequenced in a study of T cells in women clearing cervical HPV infection (dated by TCRdb to 2017 to 2018). The library was obtained by the immunoSEQ multiplex PCR assay. TCRdb provides this immuneACCESS table in a form limited to in-frame rearrangements. Some clones are lacking; in checked studies, under half of them reflect an unresolved V gene, and why the rest are absent is not known. In this sample's table one finds 20,000 to 25,000 clones. The top ten clones comprise over 4.5% of the sample. Sequenced material: blood buffy coat. Source of these receptors: a woman between 18 and 70 years old with a cervical HPV16 infection that either progressed to CIN3+ or cleared (not recorded which).

A remark on this clone: The read terminates 3 residues before the CDR3 end, so the remaining end is supplied by the germline J gene. The J gene is TRBJ2-1, the V gene TRBV13; possible D gene TRBD1, 6 bases. The CDR3 consists of 13 residues. CDR1 and CDR2 from the germline V gene are PRHDT and FYEKMQ (reference sequence). V was trimmed by 5 bases and J by 5 bases, leaving 10 bases between them. The sequenced part of the CDR3 DNA is TGTGCCAGCAGCGGGGGCCTAAACAATGAG. This encodes CASSGGLNNE. The CDR3 reads in full as CASSGGLNNEQFF.

A word on this clone: The read halts 3 residues ahead of the CDR3 end, with the missing end drawn from the germline J gene. This sequence joins TRBV5-4 and TRBJ2-5, with no clear D. Germline V gene lookup returns CDR1 SGHNT and CDR2 YYREEE (reference sequence). The CDR3 covers 14 residues. V dropped 4 bases and J dropped 5 bases, with 15 bases sitting between them. The DNA read from the CDR3 is TGTGCCAGCAGCCCCGATCCCACCGGGGAGACC. This encodes CASSPDPTGET. In full, the CDR3 reads CASSPDPTGETQYF.

Worth noting for this clone: The CDR3 end lies 3 residues beyond the end of the read and is filled in from the germline J gene. The rearrangement links TRBV4-1 to TRBJ2-7; D is perhaps TRBD1 (6 bases). Deletions cut 4 bases from V and 3 bases from J, with 16 bases between. The CDR3 length is 15 residues. Germline CDR1 is MGHRA and CDR2 is YSYEKL. CDR3 sequence: CASSLKQGVVYEQYF. The sequenced CDR3 bases are TGCGCCAGCAGCCTCAAACAGGGAGTAGTCTACGAG.

Comments on this clone: The DNA ends 3 residues before the CDR3 does, and the rest of the CDR3 is filled in from the germline J gene. This chain connects TRBV5-1 to TRBJ2-5, with 10 bases identical to TRBD1. V shed 4 bases and J 5 bases; nucleotides not matched to a gene: 11. The CDR3 runs to 16 residues. Germline CDR1 SGHRS, CDR2 YFSETQ. The CDR3 sequence: CASSRHRQGAWETQYF. The CDR3 bases that were read are TGCGCCAGCAGCCGCCACCGACAGGGGGCATGGGAGACC.

As to this clone: The read is 3 residues too short to cover the CDR3 end, so that end is filled in from the germline J gene. The gene calls are TRBV7-8 and TRBJ1-2; D may be TRBD1 (5 bases). The CDR3 has 16 amino acids. With 3 bases removed from V and 0 bases from J, the gap between germline ends came to 14 bases. Germline CDR1 reads SGHVS; CDR2 reads FQNEAQ. The chain's CDR3 is CASSLAGPGPNYGYTF. The covered CDR3 bases are TGTGCCAGCAGCTTGGCTGGTCCAGGGCCTAACTATGGC. Full variable domain (rest looked up from reference TRBV7-8 and TRBJ1-2): GAGVSQSPRYKVAKRGQDVALRCDPISGHVSLFWYQQALGQGPEFLTYFQNEAQLDKSGLPSDRFFAERPEGSVSTLKIQRTQQEDSAVYLCASSLAGPGPNYGYTFGSGTRLTVV.

This clone registers medium-sized by frequency. The missing CDR3 end, 3 residues past where the read stops, is filled in from the germline J gene. This sequence joins TRBV10-3 and TRBJ2-1; 10 bases agree with TRBD2. Germline V lookup: CDR1 ENHRY, CDR2 SYGVKD. V shed 3 bases and J 2 bases; nucleotides not matched to a gene: 4. This CDR3 has 16 residues. CDR3 loop: CAISDRLAGAYNEQFF. Incomplete CDR3 DNA: TGTGCCATCAGTGATAGGCTAGCGGGAGCCTACAATGAG.

In the case of this clone: Read coverage stops 3 residues before the CDR3 terminus; the germline J gene supplies the remainder. Other nucleotide sequences from this sample produce the same CDR3. The genes are TRBV7-3 and TRBJ1-3; D possibly corresponds to TRBD1 (6 bases). The CDR3 spans 15 residues. Between the trimmed V and J ends, which lost 0 bases and 2 bases, there was a span of 8 bases. The germline V gene encodes CDR1 SGHTA and CDR2 FQGTGA. The CDR3 loop is CASSLTSGAGNTIYF. CDR3 DNA, as far as it was read: TGTGCCAGCAGCTTAACTTCAGGGGCTGGAAACACC.

Worth noting for this clone: The observed sequence ends 3 residues before the CDR3 terminus, with the missing tail filled in from the germline J gene. The V call is TRBV5-4, the J call TRBJ2-3; D call uncertain. Germline assignment: CDR1 SGHNT and CDR2 YYREEE (reference sequence). The V end lost 2 bases, the J end lost 1 base, and 14 bases lay between the germline ends. The CDR3 covers 16 residues. CDR3: CASSFHAIAGTDTQYF. The CDR3 bases that were read are TGTGCCAGCAGCTTCCATGCGATTGCGGGCACAGATACG.

As to this clone: The read is 3 residues too short to cover the CDR3 end, so that end is filled in from the germline J gene. The chain recombines TRBV6-2 or TRBV6-3 with TRBJ1-4, with D maybe TRBD1 (6 bases). The germline V gene has CDR1 MNHEY and CDR2 SVGEGT. Between the trimmed V and J ends, which lost 7 bases and 7 bases, there was a span of 16 bases. This CDR3 region has 14 residues. The CDR3 DNA, read in part, is TGTGCCAGCAAGATTACAGGGATGGGTGAAAAA. Encoded protein: CASKITGMGEK. The whole CDR3 reads CASKITGMGEKLFF.

Comments on this clone: Read coverage stops 3 residues before the CDR3 terminus; the germline J gene supplies the remainder. This rearrangement joins TRBV4-1 to TRBJ2-3; TRBD2 matches at 14 bases. The germline gives CDR1 MGHRA, CDR2 YSYEKL. V lost 2 bases and J lost 7; bases outside the gene matches: 5. CDR3 length: 16 amino acids. CDR3 DNA, as far as it was read: TGCGCCAGCAGCCAACCGACTAGCGGGGGGGCTTATACG. Its translation is CASSQPTSGGAYT. The whole CDR3 protein is CASSQPTSGGAYTQYF.

About this clone itself: The read falls 3 residues short of the CDR3 end, and the missing part is taken from the germline J gene. The chain has TRBV5-4 and TRBJ2-5; tentative D call: TRBD2 (5 bases). Germline loops: CDR1 SGHNT, CDR2 YYREEE (reference sequence). With 2 bases removed from V and 5 bases from J, the gap between germline ends came to 16 bases. The CDR3 loop spans 15 amino acids. Incomplete CDR3 DNA: TGTGCCAGCAGCTTTGATTTTGGAGCGGCGGAGACC. As protein: CASSFDFGAAET. From start to end, the CDR3 is CASSFDFGAAETQYF.

Details on this clone: The observed sequence ends 3 residues before the CDR3 terminus, with the missing tail filled in from the germline J gene. The J gene is TRBJ1-1, the V gene TRBV5-1; D is perhaps TRBD1 (6 bases). Germline V gene data show CDR1 as SGHRS and CDR2 as YFSETQ. CDR3 length: 13 residues. Trimming removed 5 bases at V and 1 base at J, with 9 bases between. The sequenced part of the CDR3 DNA is TGCGCCAGCAGGCGGACAGAGAACACTGAA. Its protein is CASRRTENTE. The full CDR3 protein reads CASRRTENTEAFF.

In regard to this clone: The read stops 3 residues short of the end of the CDR3; the missing end is completed from the germline J gene. The chain has TRBV30 and TRBJ1-2, with TRBD1 as a possible D gene (5 bases). V was cut by 3 bases and J by 0 bases, with 17 bases left in between. The CDR3 is 16 residues long. CDR1 and CDR2 from the germline V gene are GTSNPN and SVGIG (reference sequence). CDR3 in amino acids: CAWRWRGGTPNYGYTF. CDR3 bases read: TGTGCCTGGAGATGGCGGGGGGGGACCCCTAACTATGGC.

To note about this clone: The sequenced fragment ends 3 residues before the CDR3 boundary, so the rest is inferred from the germline J gene. This chain links TRBV7-9 with TRBJ1-2; 8 positions agree with TRBD1. CDR3 length equals 12 residues. CDR1 and CDR2 from the germline V gene are SEHNR and FQNEAQ (reference sequence). The DNA read from the CDR3 is TGTGCCAGCAGCTTGGGACAGGTTGAC. It is translated as CASSLGQVD. The full CDR3 sequence reads CASSLGQVDYTF.

The DNA read from the CDR3 is TGTGCCATCACTCCGACAGGACTGGGGAATGAG. It translates to CAITPTGLGNE. The entire CDR3 protein reads CAITPTGLGNEQFF. The chain combines TRBV10-3 with TRBJ2-1, with TRBD1 as a possible D gene (6 bases). The CDR3 extends 3 residues past the end of the read, so its final part is completed from the germline J gene. From germline, CDR1 is ENHRY and CDR2 SYGVKD. CDR3 length equals 14 residues. V was clipped by 7 bases and J by 7 bases, with 17 bases between them.

Turning to this clone: The CDR3 end is not reached by the read, which stops 3 residues before it; the germline J gene fills it in. The chain combines TRBV7-2 with TRBJ1-4; D possibly corresponds to TRBD1 (5 bases). Trimming took 1 base from V and 10 from J, leaving 10 bases between them. CDR3 length: 13 amino acids. The germline CDR1 and CDR2 sequences are SGHTA and FQGNSA. CDR3 bases read: TGTGCCAGCAGCTTAGAAGGGGTCGGAAAA. Its protein product is CASSLEGVGK. The whole CDR3 region reads CASSLEGVGKLFF.

A remark on this clone: The sequence runs out 3 residues before the end of the CDR3; the remainder is reconstructed from the germline J gene. This chain connects TRBV30 to TRBJ1-3, with D possibly TRBD1 on 6 matching bases. Deletions cut 2 bases from V and 4 bases from J, with 9 bases between. The CDR3 totals 13 residues. Germline CDR1 reads GTSNPN; CDR2 reads SVGIG (reference sequence). Here the CDR3 reads CAWSYRAGNTIYF. CDR3 bases read: TGTGCCTGGAGTTACAGGGCCGGAAACACC.